What follows describes a single T cell receptor beta chain. Antigen: not known. Germline loops: CDR1 LNHNV, CDR2 YYDKDF (reference sequence). Trimming removed 3 bases at V and 5 bases at J, with 11 bases between. The CDR3 is made up of 15 amino acids. Profiled with immunoSEQ multiplex PCR; TCRdb holds only in-frame clones, not every one. The table includes 130,000 to 150,000 clones, approximately 93% detected once. This record comes from a study of T cell responses to AZD1222 COVID-19 vaccine. The study, taken as a whole, reports: Repertoires were obtained only post-peak T cell response. When two AZD1222 doses had been given, Spike-specific TCR breadth and depth rose. Donors were largely white British and mainly female; clonal diversity was possibly underestimated. Spike regions recognized by vaccine-associated CD4 TCRs spanned the protein, led by 160-218 and 743-854.

The chain has TRBV15 and TRBJ1-6; the D is unclear. This sequence originates from an adult who had recovered from COVID-19. This specimen was peripheral blood, taken after recovery from COVID-19. The CDR3 is CATSREGQNNSPLHF. The CDR3 bases are TGTGCCACCAGCAGGGAGGGCCAGAATAATTCACCCCTCCACTTT.